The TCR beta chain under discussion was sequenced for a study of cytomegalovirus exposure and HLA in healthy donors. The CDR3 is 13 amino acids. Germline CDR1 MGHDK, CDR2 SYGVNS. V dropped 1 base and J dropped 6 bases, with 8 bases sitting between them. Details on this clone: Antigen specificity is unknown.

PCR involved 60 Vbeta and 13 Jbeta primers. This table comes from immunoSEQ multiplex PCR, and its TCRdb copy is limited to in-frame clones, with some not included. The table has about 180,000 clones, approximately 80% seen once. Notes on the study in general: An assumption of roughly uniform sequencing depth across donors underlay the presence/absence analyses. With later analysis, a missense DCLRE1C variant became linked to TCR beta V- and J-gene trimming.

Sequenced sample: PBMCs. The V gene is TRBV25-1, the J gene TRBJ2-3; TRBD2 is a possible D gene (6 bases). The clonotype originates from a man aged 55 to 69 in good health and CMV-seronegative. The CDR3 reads CASSEFGGDTQYF. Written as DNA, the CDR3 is TGTGCCAGCAGTGAATTCGGAGGGGATACGCAGTATTTT.